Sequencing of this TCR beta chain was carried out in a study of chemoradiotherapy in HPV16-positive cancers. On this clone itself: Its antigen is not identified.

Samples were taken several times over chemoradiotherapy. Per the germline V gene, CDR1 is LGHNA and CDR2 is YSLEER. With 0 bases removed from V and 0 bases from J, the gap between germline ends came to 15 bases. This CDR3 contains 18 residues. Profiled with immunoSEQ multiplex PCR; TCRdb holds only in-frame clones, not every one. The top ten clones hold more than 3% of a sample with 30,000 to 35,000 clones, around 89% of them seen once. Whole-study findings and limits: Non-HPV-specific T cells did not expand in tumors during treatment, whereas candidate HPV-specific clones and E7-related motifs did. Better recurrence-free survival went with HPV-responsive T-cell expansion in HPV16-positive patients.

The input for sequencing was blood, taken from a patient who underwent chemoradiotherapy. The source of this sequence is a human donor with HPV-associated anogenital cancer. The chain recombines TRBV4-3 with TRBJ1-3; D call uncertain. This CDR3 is CASSQEAGGINSGNTIYF. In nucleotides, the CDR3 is TGCGCCAGCAGCCAAGAGGCGGGAGGGATAAACTCTGGAAACACCATATATTTT.